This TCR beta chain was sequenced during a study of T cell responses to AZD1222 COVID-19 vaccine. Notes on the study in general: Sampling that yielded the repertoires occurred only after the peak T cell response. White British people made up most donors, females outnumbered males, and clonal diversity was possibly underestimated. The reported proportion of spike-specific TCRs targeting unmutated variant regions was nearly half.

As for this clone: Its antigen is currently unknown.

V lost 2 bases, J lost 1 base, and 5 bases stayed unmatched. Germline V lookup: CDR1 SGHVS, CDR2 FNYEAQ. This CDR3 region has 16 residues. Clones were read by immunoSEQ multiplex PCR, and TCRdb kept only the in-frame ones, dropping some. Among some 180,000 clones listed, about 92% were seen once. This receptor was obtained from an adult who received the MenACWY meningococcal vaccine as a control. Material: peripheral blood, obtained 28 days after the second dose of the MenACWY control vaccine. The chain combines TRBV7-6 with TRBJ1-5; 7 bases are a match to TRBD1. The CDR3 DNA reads TGTGCCAGCAGCTTATCCCCAGGGGGAAGCAATCAGCCCCAGCATTTT. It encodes CASSLSPGGSNQPQHF.